This T cell receptor (beta chain) was sequenced during a study of T cell changes during pregnancy in multiple sclerosis. Sequencing used immunoSEQ multiplex PCR; TCRdb keeps in-frame clones, though not all of them. The table includes 50,000 or so clones, over 80% detected once. Trimming cost V 0 bases and J 7 bases; bases outside gene matches: 6. Per germline, CDR1 SGDLS and CDR2 YYNGEE. This CDR3 comprises 16 residues. The chain carries TRBV9 and TRBJ2-2; 10 nucleotides agree with TRBD2. This TCR was sampled from a female donor with multiple sclerosis, enrolled in a pregnancy study. The specimen was CD4+ T cells from peripheral blood mononuclear cells, collected in the third trimester of pregnancy. Written as DNA, the CDR3 is TGTGCCAGCAGCGTAGTTGCTAGCGGGGGTGTCGGGGAGCTGTTTTTT. Translated: CASSVVASGGVGELFF.